These 20 T cell receptor beta chains share one sample of origin, sequenced in a study of T-cell memory formation after mild COVID-19. MiXCR was run by TCRdb on the 5' RACE reads, yielding one entry per CDR3 protein. There are hundreds of thousands of distinct CDR3 sequences in the sample; more than 20% occur only once, and 8.8% lies in the top ten. Sequencing used PBMCs or a T cell subset sorted from them (not recorded which). Source of these receptors: an adult woman who had mild COVID-19 (a few samples of this study predate the infection). Cell type and time point are not known.

The CDR3 protein is CASSQEGIYEQYF. CDR3 nucleotides: TGTGCCAGCAGCCAAGAAGGGATCTACGAGCAGTACTTC. This chain uses TRBV3-1 with TRBJ2-7; D not certain. Trimming took 0 bases from V and 3 from J, leaving 6 bases between them. Looked up from germline, CDR1 is LGHDT and CDR2 is YNNKEL (reference sequence). This CDR3 contains 13 residues.

V gene TRBV27 combines with J gene TRBJ2-1; TRBD2 is a possible D gene (6 bases). Germline CDR1 and CDR2: MNHEY and SMNVEV (reference sequence). The CDR3 spans 17 residues. V was shortened by 2 bases and J by 4 bases, with 18 bases between the two germline ends. CDR3 protein: CASSLAGGAREYNEQFF. In nucleotides, the CDR3 is TGTGCCAGCAGTTTAGCAGGCGGGGCGAGAGAGTACAATGAGCAGTTCTTC.

The chain joins TRBV4-3 to TRBJ2-7, with D unresolved. The CDR3 runs 14 residues. Trimming shortened V by 2 bases and J by 3 bases, and 11 bases separated the two germline ends. CDR1 and CDR2 (germline): LGHNA, YSLEER. CDR3 bases: TGCGCCAGCAGCCAATCCGTCAGGCTCTACGAGCAGTACTTC. Protein product: CASSQSVRLYEQYF.

The genes are TRBV9 and TRBJ2-2, with D unresolved. CDR1 and CDR2 (germline): SGDLS, YYNGEE. Deletions cut 0 bases from V and 0 bases from J, with 9 bases between. This CDR3 comprises 16 residues. CDR3 sequence (DNA): TGTGCCAGCAGCGTAGGCTCGGCGGCGAACACCGGGGAGCTGTTTTTT. Amino acid sequence: CASSVGSAANTGELFF. The full variable domain, completed using reference TRBV9 and TRBJ2-2, is DSGVTQTPKHLITATGQRVTLRCSPRSGDLSVYWYQQSLDQGLQFLIQYYNGEERAKGNILERFSAQQFPDLHSELNLSSLELGDSALYFCASSVGSAANTGELFFGEGSRLTVL.

This chain connects TRBV12-3 or TRBV12-4 to TRBJ2-1; 8 bases align to TRBD2. J gave up 7 bases and V 6 bases, and 11 bases lay outside the gene matches. CDR3 length equals 15 residues. The CDR3 is CASSATAGGSNEQFF. In nucleotides, the CDR3 is TGTGCCAGCAGCGCCACGGCGGGGGGTAGTAATGAGCAGTTCTTC.

This clonotype was detected a few times. CDR3 sequence: CSAWEPSGSAETQYF. In DNA, the CDR3 is TGCAGTGCTTGGGAACCTAGCGGGAGTGCGGAGACCCAGTACTTC. The V gene is TRBV20-1, the J gene TRBJ2-5; 10 bases fit TRBD2. Germline V lookup: CDR1 DFQATT, CDR2 SNEGSKA (reference sequence). V shed 5 bases, J shed 5 bases, and the junction held 11 bases outside the gene matches. This CDR3 is 15 amino acids long.

This clonotype was counted a few times. This rearrangement joins TRBV6-5 to TRBJ1-1; 11 bases match TRBD1. CDR1 and CDR2 (germline): MNHEY, SVGAGI. The CDR3 contains 17 residues. Germline trimming cut 0 bases from V and 3 bases from J; bases unmatched to any gene: 6. The CDR3 here is CASSYSRTGGRYTEAFF. CDR3 nucleotides: TGTGCCAGCAGTTACTCTCGGACAGGGGGCCGATACACTGAAGCTTTCTTT.

This chain uses TRBV7-2 with TRBJ2-5, with D possibly TRBD2 on 5 matching bases. Germline values: CDR1 SGHTA, CDR2 FQGNSA. The V end was cut by 6 bases, the J end by 5 bases, with 22 bases between. The CDR3 has 16 amino acids. The CDR3, as DNA: TGTGCCAGCAGATTAAGCGGACCGATGACTACGGAGACCCAGTACTTC. This codes for CASRLSGPMTTETQYF.

The DNA of the CDR3 is TGTGCCAGCAGAGGGACAGGGCAGAACACCGGGGAGCTGTTTTTT. Encoded protein: CASRGTGQNTGELFF. V usage is TRBV2 and J usage is TRBJ2-2, with 9 nucleotides matching TRBD1. J was trimmed by 1 base and V by 6 bases; bases with no gene match: 3. The CDR3 runs to 15 residues. CDR1 and CDR2 from the germline V gene are SNHLY and FYNNEI.

In its sample, this clonotype was seen a few times. The J gene is TRBJ2-5, the V gene TRBV2; the D call may be TRBD1 or TRBD2 (5 bases each). CDR3 size: 15 residues. In germline, CDR1 is SNHLY, CDR2 FYNNEI. V lost 8 bases and J 6 bases, leaving 22 bases between the germline ends. CDR3 sequence (DNA): TGTGCCAGCGCCACTGACCGGGACCCAGTGAAGACCCAGTACTTC. Amino acids: CASATDRDPVKTQYF.

This clonotype was seen more than once but under ten times. The V gene is TRBV3-1, the J gene TRBJ2-7; 7 positions agree with TRBD1. This CDR3 is built from 17 residues. The germline V gene encodes CDR1 LGHDT and CDR2 YNNKEL (reference sequence). Trimming at V came to 2 bases and at J to 0 bases, leaving 10 bases not matched to a gene. CDR3: CASSQRPGQRSSYEQYF. In DNA form, the CDR3 reads TGTGCCAGCAGCCAAAGACCGGGACAGCGAAGCTCCTACGAGCAGTACTTC.

This clonotype was seen more than once but under ten times. The rearrangement uses TRBV15 and TRBJ2-1; 8 bases align to TRBD2. The CDR3 sequence is 17 residues long. The J segment lost 7 bases and the V segment lost 0 bases, leaving 11 bases of the junction unmatched. Germline CDR1 reads LNHNV; CDR2 reads YYDKDF (reference sequence). CDR3 residues: CATSRDLYGRAWNEQFF. The CDR3 DNA reads TGTGCCACCAGCAGAGATCTGTACGGGAGGGCCTGGAATGAGCAGTTCTTC.

The gene calls are TRBV5-6 and TRBJ2-6; D remains unclear. V was clipped by 1 base and J by 0 bases, with 5 bases between them. This CDR3 has 15 residues. Germline V gene lookup returns CDR1 SGHDT and CDR2 YYEEEE. CDR3 residues: CASSLLASGANVLTF. DNA for the CDR3: TGTGCCAGCAGCTTGTTGGCCTCTGGGGCCAACGTCCTGACTTTC. The whole variable domain, remainder taken from reference TRBV5-6 and TRBJ2-6, is DAGVTQSPTHLIKTRGQQVTLRCSPKSGHDTVSWYQQALGQGPQFIFQYYEEEERQRGNFPDRFSGHQFPNYSSELNVNALLLGDSALYLCASSLLASGANVLTFGAGSRLTVL.

The chain uses TRBV6-1 and TRBJ1-2; no reliable D call. The V end lost 4 bases, the J end lost 1 base, and 10 bases lay between the germline ends. CDR1 MNHNS and CDR2 SASEGT come from the germline V gene. This CDR3 spans 14 amino acids. In DNA, the CDR3 is TGTGCCAGCAGTGGCGACCGTCTTAACTATGGCTACACCTTC. Translation gives CASSGDRLNYGYTF.

This clonotype was seen only a few times. The gene calls are TRBV12-3 or TRBV12-4 and TRBJ2-1; no definite D call. V lost 4 bases and J lost 1, with 5 bases in between. The length of the CDR3 is 13 residues. As DNA, the CDR3 is TGTGCCAGCAGTTCTCAGTCCTACAATGAGCAGTTCTTC. This gives the protein CASSSQSYNEQFF.

Concerning this clonotype itself: A junction boundary mismatches the germline segment, possibly from a read error. The genes are TRBV30 and TRBJ1-1; maybe TRBD1 (5 bases). CDR3 length: 12 amino acids. The germline V gene encodes CDR1 GTSNPN and CDR2 SVGIG (reference sequence). The CDR3 region has the DNA TGTGCCTGGAGCTTGGGGCGGTGGGAAGATTTCTTT. The encoded protein is CAWSLGRWEDFF. The whole variable domain, remainder taken from reference TRBV30 and TRBJ1-1, is SQTIHQWPATLVQPVGSPLSLECTVEGTSNPNLYWYRQAAGRGLQLLFYSVGIGQISSEVPQNLSASRPQDRQFILSSKKLLLSDSGFYLCAWSLGRWEDFFGQGTRLTVV.

This chain joins TRBV7-3 and TRBJ2-5; D possibly uses TRBD1 or TRBD2 (5 bases each). Trimming cost V 5 bases and J 7 bases, with 17 bases left between them. Germline V CDR1 and CDR2: SGHTA, FQGTGA. The CDR3 is 14 amino acids. This CDR3 is CASSTGPPGGTQYF. DNA of the CDR3: TGTGCCAGCAGCACAGGACCCCCCGGAGGGACCCAGTACTTC.

This clonotype was observed many times. The chain uses TRBV7-9 and TRBJ2-1; 8 nucleotides line up with TRBD1. CDR3 length: 19 amino acids. Germline CDR1 SEHNR, CDR2 FQNEAQ (reference sequence). V lost 2 bases to trimming and J lost 7 bases; unmatched junction nucleotides: 19. The CDR3 DNA follows: TGTGCCAGCAGCTTACCTCTTGTTGGGTCGTGGACAGGGAGGAATGAGCAGTTCTTC. This encodes CASSLPLVGSWTGRNEQFF.

This clonotype was observed a single time. The V gene is TRBV7-6, the J gene TRBJ1-1; 7 bases match TRBD1. The germline V gene has CDR1 SGHVS and CDR2 FNYEAQ. V lost 4 bases and J lost 0; bases outside the gene matches: 11. The CDR3 contains 17 residues. DNA for the CDR3: TGTGCCAGCAGCTCTAAAACAGGGGTTGCGCTGAACACTGAAGCTTTCTTT. It is translated as CASSSKTGVALNTEAFF.

This clonotype has a count of ten or more. The chain employs TRBV5-6 and TRBJ1-4; TRBD1 might be the D (5 bases). Germline V lookup: CDR1 SGHDT, CDR2 YYEEEE. The V end lost 0 bases, the J end lost 0 bases, and 12 bases lay between the germline ends. This CDR3 is built from 17 residues. Written as DNA, the CDR3 is TGTGCCAGCAGCTTGGCCGGGACGGCTGCAACTAATGAAAAACTGTTTTTT. This translates into CASSLAGTAATNEKLFF.